These 27 T cell receptor beta chains came from one sample sequenced in a study of cytomegalovirus exposure and HLA in healthy donors. Amplification used 60 Vbeta primers and 13 Jbeta primers. Sequencing used immunoSEQ multiplex PCR; TCRdb keeps in-frame clones, though not all of them. The sample totals some 120,000 clones. The sequenced material came from PBMCs. The receptors derive from a man aged 25 to 45 in good health and CMV-seronegative.

The chain is built from TRBV5-5 and TRBJ2-2; possible D gene TRBD2, 6 bases. From germline, CDR1 is SGHKS and CDR2 YYEKEE (reference sequence). V dropped 1 base and J dropped 0 bases, with 7 bases sitting between them. CDR3 length: 15 residues. The CDR3 protein is CASSLTSSNTGELFF. The CDR3 DNA follows: TGTGCCAGCAGCTTGACTAGCTCGAACACCGGGGAGCTGTTTTTT.

The V gene is TRBV6-1, the J gene TRBJ2-3; 10 bases line up with TRBD1. Per the germline V gene, CDR1 is MNHNS and CDR2 is SASEGT. The CDR3 consists of 14 residues. V lost 4 bases to trimming and J lost 4 bases; unmatched junction nucleotides: 2. CDR3 nucleotides: TGTGCCAGCAGTGGGGACAGGGGTGCAGATACGCAGTATTTT. It specifies CASSGDRGADTQYF.

For the CDR3, the DNA is TGTGCCAGCAGCTCTAGCGGGACTAGCACAGATACGCAGTATTTT. As protein: CASSSSGTSTDTQYF. The chain is built from TRBV7-9 and TRBJ2-3, with 9 bases identical to TRBD2. The V gene's germline CDR1 is SEHNR and CDR2 FQNEAQ (reference sequence). The CDR3 has 15 residues. Trimming at V came to 4 bases and at J to 0 bases, leaving 2 bases not matched to a gene.

The chain uses TRBV27 and TRBJ1-5; D perhaps matches TRBD1 (6 bases). CDR3 length: 14 amino acids. The V and J ends lost 3 bases and 9 bases respectively, with 15 bases between them. Germline V CDR1 and CDR2: MNHEY, SMNVEV (reference sequence). CDR3 bases: TGTGCCAGCAGTTTGCGACAGGATGGACTGCCCCAGCATTTT. Encoded protein: CASSLRQDGLPQHF.

This chain links TRBV7-6 with TRBJ2-3; D not resolved. Germline CDR1 and CDR2: SGHVS and FNYEAQ. The CDR3 is 12 amino acids. V lost 5 bases and J lost 4, with 7 bases in between. CDR3 coding DNA: TGTGCCAGCAGCCCGTTATCAGATACGCAGTATTTT. Translation gives CASSPLSDTQYF.

The chain couples TRBV7-9 to TRBJ2-5; 7 nucleotides line up with TRBD1. CDR3 length: 13 amino acids. With 5 bases clipped from V and 3 bases from J, the junction kept 3 bases outside the gene matches. Germline CDR1 reads SEHNR; CDR2 reads FQNEAQ (reference sequence). Here the CDR3 reads CASSRQGKETQYF. CDR3 nucleotide sequence: TGTGCCAGCAGCCGACAGGGCAAAGAGACCCAGTACTTC.

The chain carries TRBV29-1 and TRBJ2-1; TRBD2 is a possible D gene (6 bases). Trimming shortened V by 7 bases and J by 3 bases, and 10 bases separated the two germline ends. Germline values: CDR1 SQVTM, CDR2 ANQGSEA. CDR3 length: 12 residues. This CDR3 reads CSGGLDYNEQFF. The CDR3 region has the DNA TGCAGCGGGGGACTGGACTACAATGAGCAGTTCTTC.

The chain combines TRBV7-6 with TRBJ1-1; 8 positions match TRBD1. V shed 5 bases and J 4 bases; nucleotides not matched to a gene: 15. This CDR3 is built from 17 residues. Per the germline V gene, CDR1 is SGHVS and CDR2 is FNYEAQ. The chain's CDR3 is CASSNILLGQGGTEAFF. CDR3 in DNA: TGTGCCAGCAGCAACATCCTCCTCGGACAGGGAGGCACTGAAGCTTTCTTT.

V gene TRBV30 combines with J gene TRBJ1-4; 7 bases line up with TRBD1. Germline V gives CDR1 GTSNPN, CDR2 SVGIG (reference sequence). V was clipped by 8 bases and J by 3 bases; unmatched bases: 9. CDR3 length: 14 residues. The CDR3 spells CAGQVMGSNEKLFF. CDR3 in DNA: TGTGCCGGACAGGTTATGGGGTCTAATGAAAAACTGTTTTTT.

The chain employs TRBV18 and TRBJ1-1; 11 bases map to TRBD1. The germline gives CDR1 KGHSH, CDR2 LQKENI. CDR3 length: 15 amino acids. J lost 4 bases, V lost 3 bases, and 4 bases had no gene match. The CDR3 reads CASSPVGTGGTEAFF. The CDR3 DNA sequence: TGTGCCAGCTCACCGGTCGGGACAGGGGGCACTGAAGCTTTCTTT.

The genes are TRBV6-5 and TRBJ2-3; TRBD1 agrees at 9 bases. CDR3 length equals 15 residues. Trimming removed 6 bases from V and 3 bases from J; junction bases left unmatched: 7. Germline CDR1 reads MNHEY; CDR2 reads SVGAGI. CDR3 sequence: CASRDRGVGTDTQYF. The CDR3 DNA follows: TGTGCCAGCAGGGACAGGGGAGTCGGTACAGATACGCAGTATTTT.

As regards this clone: A junction boundary mismatches the germline segment, possibly from a read error. This sequence joins TRBV6-6 and TRBJ2-1; 11 nucleotides line up with TRBD2. This CDR3 has 12 amino acids. Germline V gene sequence: CDR1 MNHNY, CDR2 SVGAGI (reference sequence). CDR3 in amino acids: CASSYSLAGEVF. Written as DNA, the CDR3 is TGTGCCAGCAGTTACTCACTAGCGGGGGAGGTCTTC.

The genes are TRBV4-2 and TRBJ2-7, with D unresolved. This CDR3 region has 15 residues. The V end was cut by 4 bases, the J end by 7 bases, with 20 bases between. The germline CDR1 and CDR2 sequences are LGHNA and YNFKEQ. Here the CDR3 reads CASSRYTDTFSEQYF. The DNA for the CDR3 is TGTGCCAGCAGCCGGTACACAGATACCTTCTCGGAGCAGTACTTC.

The genes are TRBV2 and TRBJ2-5; no firm D call. The CDR3 has 11 amino acids. Trimming took 8 bases from V and 0 from J, leaving 4 bases between them. Per the germline V gene, CDR1 is SNHLY and CDR2 is FYNNEI. The CDR3 region is CASAYQETQYF. As DNA, the CDR3 is TGTGCCAGCGCGTACCAAGAGACCCAGTACTTC.

The chain joins TRBV19 to TRBJ1-2, with 7 bases matching TRBD1. The junction had 5 bases not matched to a gene; V was cut back by 4 bases and J by 3 bases. CDR1 is LNHDA, CDR2 SQIVND, per germline (reference sequence). This CDR3 has 14 residues. For the CDR3, the DNA is TGTGCCAGTAGTACCCCGACAGGGCACTATGGCTACACCTTC. Residues: CASSTPTGHYGYTF.

The rearrangement joins TRBV5-1 to TRBJ2-1; 12 bases fit TRBD2. V dropped 4 bases and J dropped 6; count of bases not matched to a gene: 8. The germline V gene has CDR1 SGHRS and CDR2 YFSETQ. The CDR3 length is 16 residues. The chain's CDR3 is CASSPMTSGGPNEQFF. The CDR3 bases are TGCGCCAGCAGCCCAATGACTAGCGGGGGTCCCAATGAGCAGTTCTTC.

Points on this clone: The junction does not match germline at one end; this may be a read error. The V and J genes are TRBV4-1 and TRBJ2-1; perhaps TRBD2 as D (6 bases). CDR1 and CDR2 (germline): MGHRA, YSYEKL. The CDR3 contains 17 residues. This CDR3 reads CASSQSRGLVSYDEQFF. As DNA, the CDR3 is TGCGCCAGCAGCCAGAGTCGGGGGTTGGTGTCCTACGATGAGCAGTTCTTC.

The chain has TRBV5-1 and TRBJ1-1; 11 bases align to TRBD1. The germline V gene has CDR1 SGHRS and CDR2 YFSETQ. The length of the CDR3 is 14 residues. The J segment lost 7 bases and the V segment lost 0 bases, leaving 2 bases of the junction unmatched. The CDR3 nucleotides read TGCGCCAGCAGCTTGGGGGGACAGGGGGATGAAGCTTTCTTT. Protein product: CASSLGGQGDEAFF.

This chain links TRBV5-1 with TRBJ2-5, with D perhaps matching TRBD2 (5 bases). The germline CDR1 and CDR2 sequences are SGHRS and YFSETQ. The V gene lost 7 bases and the J gene lost 1 base, with 17 bases spanning the gap. The CDR3 extends over 15 amino acids. As DNA, the CDR3 is TGCGCCAGCTCTCCCTTCCGGGGTATCCAAGAGACCCAGTACTTC. It codes for CASSPFRGIQETQYF.

This chain uses TRBV5-1 with TRBJ1-3; 9 nucleotides align to TRBD1. CDR1 is SGHRS, CDR2 YFSETQ, per germline. The CDR3 runs to 15 residues. V shed 3 bases, J shed 3 bases, and the junction held 4 bases outside the gene matches. DNA of the CDR3: TGCGCCAGCAGCTCACAGGGGGCTGGTGGAAACACCATATATTTT. It codes for CASSSQGAGGNTIYF. The variable domain in full, with the rest retrieved from reference TRBV5-1 and TRBJ1-3, is KAGVTQTPRYLIKTRGQQVTLSCSPISGHRSVSWYQQTPGQGLQFLFEYFSETQRNKGNFPGRFSGRQFSNSRSEMNVSTLELGDSALYLCASSSQGAGGNTIYFGEGSWLTVV.

The J gene is TRBJ1-1, the V gene TRBV28; weak D call: TRBD1 (6 bases). Per the germline V gene, CDR1 is MDHEN and CDR2 is SYDVKM. With 7 bases removed from V and 3 bases from J, the gap between germline ends came to 15 bases. There are 14 residues in the CDR3. This CDR3 is CASTLTNRDTEAFF. The CDR3 DNA sequence: TGTGCCAGCACGCTTACAAACAGGGACACTGAAGCTTTCTTT.

The V gene is TRBV5-5, the J gene TRBJ2-5; TRBD1 is a possible D gene (5 bases). CDR1 and CDR2 (germline): SGHKS, YYEKEE (reference sequence). V gave up 4 bases and J gave up 1 base, with 11 bases separating them. The CDR3 is 14 residues long. The CDR3 spells CASSRQTVQETQYF. As DNA, the CDR3 is TGTGCCAGCAGCCGACAGACAGTCCAAGAGACCCAGTACTTC. Looking up the rest from reference TRBV5-5 and TRBJ2-5 gives the full variable domain: DAGVTQSPTHLIKTRGQQVTLRCSPISGHKSVSWYQQVLGQGPQFIFQYYEKEERGRGNFPDRFSARQFPNYSSELNVNALLLGDSALYLCASSRQTVQETQYFGPGTRLLVL.

As DNA, the CDR3 is TGTGCCAGCTCCCGGCCGGGGGACAATCAGCCCCAGCATTTT. Translated, it gives CASSRPGDNQPQHF. This sequence joins TRBV6-5 and TRBJ1-5; D perhaps matches TRBD1 (5 bases). The germline CDR1 and CDR2 sequences are MNHEY and SVGAGI. Trimming shortened V by 8 bases and J by 3 bases, and 14 bases separated the two germline ends. The CDR3 has 14 amino acids.

This rearrangement joins TRBV2 to TRBJ1-5; 7 bases match TRBD1. The CDR3 totals 15 residues. The ends lost 10 bases at V and 1 base at J; junction bases unmatched: 10. CDR1 is SNHLY and CDR2 is FYNNEI in the germline V gene. The CDR3 sequence: CATQEGGESNQPQHF. DNA of the CDR3: TGTGCCACCCAAGAAGGGGGCGAGAGCAATCAGCCCCAGCATTTT.

The rearrangement links TRBV7-2 to TRBJ2-5; tentative D call: TRBD2 (5 bases). The germline CDR1 and CDR2 sequences are SGHTA and FQGNSA. V was trimmed by 5 bases and J by 0 bases, leaving 10 bases between them. The CDR3 runs 14 residues. The CDR3 reads CASSRTGYQETQYF. For the CDR3, the DNA is TGTGCCAGCAGCCGGACGGGGTACCAAGAGACCCAGTACTTC.

V gene TRBV15 combines with J gene TRBJ1-2, with D possibly being TRBD1 (6 bases). Germline values: CDR1 LNHNV, CDR2 YYDKDF (reference sequence). The CDR3 is made up of 15 amino acids. Trimming pared 0 bases from V and 6 bases from J, leaving 14 bases between. The CDR3 region is CATSRDLGGPDGYTF. As DNA, the CDR3 is TGTGCCACCAGCAGAGATCTGGGGGGGCCCGATGGCTACACCTTC.

This rearrangement joins TRBV9 to TRBJ1-3, with D unclear. The CDR3 has 17 residues. V was shortened by 3 bases and J by 2 bases, with 18 bases between the two germline ends. Germline CDR1 SGDLS, CDR2 YYNGEE. For the CDR3, the DNA is TGTGCCAGCAGCGAAGTAGGTTCAGGTGGTGCTGGAAACACCATATATTTT. Translation gives CASSEVGSGGAGNTIYF.